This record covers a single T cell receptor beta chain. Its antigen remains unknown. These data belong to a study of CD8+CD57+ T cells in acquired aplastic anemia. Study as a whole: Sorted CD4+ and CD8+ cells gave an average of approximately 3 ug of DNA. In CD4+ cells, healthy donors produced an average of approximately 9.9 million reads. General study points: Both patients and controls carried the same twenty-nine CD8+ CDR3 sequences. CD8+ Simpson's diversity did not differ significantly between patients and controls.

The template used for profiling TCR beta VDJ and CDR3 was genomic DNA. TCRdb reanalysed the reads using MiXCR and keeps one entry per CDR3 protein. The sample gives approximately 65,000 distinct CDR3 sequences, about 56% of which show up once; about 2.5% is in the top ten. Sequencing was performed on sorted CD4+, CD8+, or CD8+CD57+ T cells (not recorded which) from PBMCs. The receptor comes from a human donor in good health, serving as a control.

CDR3 region: CATSSRLGTGSYEQYF. The CDR3 coding sequence is TGTGCCACCAGCAGCCGGCTCGGGACCGGCTCCTACGAGCAGTACTTC. This chain joins TRBV15 and TRBJ2-7; D could derive from TRBD1 or TRBD2 (5 bases each). V lost 3 bases to trimming and J lost 0 bases, with 15 bases between them. The CDR3 runs 16 residues. Per the germline V gene, CDR1 is LNHNV and CDR2 is YYDKDF (reference sequence).